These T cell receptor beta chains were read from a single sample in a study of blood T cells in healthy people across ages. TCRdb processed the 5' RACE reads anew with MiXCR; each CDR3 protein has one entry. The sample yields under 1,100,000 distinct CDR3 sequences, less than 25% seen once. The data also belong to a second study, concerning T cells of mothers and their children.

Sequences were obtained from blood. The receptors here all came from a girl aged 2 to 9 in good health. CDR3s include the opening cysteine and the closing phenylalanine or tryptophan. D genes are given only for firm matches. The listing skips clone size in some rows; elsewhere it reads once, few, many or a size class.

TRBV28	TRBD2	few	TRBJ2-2	TGTGCCAGCATTCCTAGCGGGAGGGCCAGTAATATGGGGGAGCTGTTTTTT	CASIPSGRASNMGELFF
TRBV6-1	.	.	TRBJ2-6	TGTGCCAGCAGTGAAGGTCCGGATTACTCTGGGGCCAACGTCCTGACTTTC	CASSEGPDYSGANVLTF
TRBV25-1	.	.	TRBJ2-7	TGTGCCAGCAGTCCAGGTACAGGGATTGTTTACGAGCAGTACTTC	CASSPGTGIVYEQYF
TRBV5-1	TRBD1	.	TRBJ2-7	TGCGCCAGCAGCTTCCCGGGACAGGGGTTAGGATCCTCCTACGAGCAGTACTTC	CASSFPGQGLGSSYEQYF
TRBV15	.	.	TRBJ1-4	TGTGCCACCAGCGTTACGAGGGACCGTAATGAAAAACTGTTTTTT	CATSVTRDRNEKLFF
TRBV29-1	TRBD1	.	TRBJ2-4	TGCAGCGTTCATCTTGTACAGGGGAACATTCAGTACTTC	CSVHLVQGNIQYF
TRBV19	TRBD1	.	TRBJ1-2	TGTGCCAGTAGTATCGTAGCAGGGGGAATAGGTGGCTACACCTTC	CASSIVAGGIGGYTF
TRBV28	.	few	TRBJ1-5	TGTGCCAGCGGACTGACGGGGAAGGAGGCCCAGCCCCAGCATTTT	CASGLTGKEAQPQHF
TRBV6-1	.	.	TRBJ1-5	TGTGCCAGCAGTGAACAAGACCCCGGAGATCAGCCCCAGCATTTT	CASSEQDPGDQPQHF
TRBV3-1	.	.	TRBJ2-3	TGTGCCAGCAGCCAAGATAGAGTCCGTGGCACAGATACGCAGTATTTT	CASSQDRVRGTDTQYF
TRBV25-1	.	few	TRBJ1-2	TGTGCCAGCAGTCCATCAGGAACCCTCTATGGCTACACCTTC	CASSPSGTLYGYTF
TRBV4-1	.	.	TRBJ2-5	TGCGCCAGCAGCCGGGCTACGTTAGAGACCCAGTACTTC	CASSRATLETQYF
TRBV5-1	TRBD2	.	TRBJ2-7	TGCGCCAGCAGCTTGGCCTGGGGGGGAGCCTACGAGCAGTACTTC	CASSLAWGGAYEQYF
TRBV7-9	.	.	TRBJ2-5	TGTGCCAGCAACAGGTACCAAGAGACCCAGTACTTC	CASNRYQETQYF
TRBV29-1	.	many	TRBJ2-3	TGCAGCGGTGTGTTCGGAAAAAGGGAGTATTTT	CSGVFGKREYF
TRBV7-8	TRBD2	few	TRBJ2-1	TGTGCCAGCAGACCTACTAGCGGGGGCTACAATGAGCAGTTCTTC	CASRPTSGGYNEQFF
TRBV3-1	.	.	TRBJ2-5	TGTGCCAGCAGCCAACCAAGGGACACCGAGACCCAGTACTTC	CASSQPRDTETQYF
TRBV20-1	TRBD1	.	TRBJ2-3	TGCAGTGCTAGAGGCGCTGAGGGACAGGGATTTTTAGGAACAGATACGCAGTATTTT	CSARGAEGQGFLGTDTQYF
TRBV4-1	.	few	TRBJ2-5	TGCGCCAGCAGCCAAGATCTGGAGAGGTTGGAGACCCAGTACTTC	CASSQDLERLETQYF
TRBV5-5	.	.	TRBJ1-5	TGTGCCAGCAGCTTGGAGGGTAGGGGTCAGCCCCAGCATTTT	CASSLEGRGQPQHF
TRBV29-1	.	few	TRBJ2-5	TGCAGCGTTGAAAGGCCAGGGACGCCGGTTGGGGAGACCCAGTACTTC	CSVERPGTPVGETQYF
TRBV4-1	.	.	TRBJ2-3	TGCGCCAGCAGCCCAGGGGCGACCTTCACAGATACGCAGTATTTT	CASSPGATFTDTQYF
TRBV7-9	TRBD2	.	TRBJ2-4	TGTGCCAGCACCCTAGCGGGAGGGGAAAACATTCAGTACTTC	CASTLAGGENIQYF
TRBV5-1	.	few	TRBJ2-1	TGCGCCAGCAGCTTGGGTCAGCAAGTAAACAATGAGCAGTTCTTC	CASSLGQQVNNEQFF
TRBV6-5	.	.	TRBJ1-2	TGTGCCAGCAGCGATACAGTTGGCTACACCTTC	CASSDTVGYTF
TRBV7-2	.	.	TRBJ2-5	TGTGCCAGCAGCTTAGCCGAGGTCCTAATAGGGGAGACCCAGTACTTC	CASSLAEVLIGETQYF
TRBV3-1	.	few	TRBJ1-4	TGTGCCAGCAGCCCCTCGGTGGGCTGGGGAGAAAAACTGTTTTTT	CASSPSVGWGEKLFF
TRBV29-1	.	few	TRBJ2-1	TGCAGCGTTGAAGATTACAGGGAGACCAATGAGCAGTTCTTC	CSVEDYRETNEQFF
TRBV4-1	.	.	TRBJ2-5	TGCGCCAGCAGCCAAGATGGAGGAGGTAGACTCGGGGCGGAGACCCAGTACTTC	CASSQDGGGRLGAETQYF
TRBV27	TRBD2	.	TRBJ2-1	TGTGCCAGCAGTTCAACTAGCGACTACAATGAGCAGTTCTTC	CASSSTSDYNEQFF
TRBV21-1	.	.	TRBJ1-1	TGTGCCATCCCATCTGGGCCAAAACTTGAAGCTTTCTTT	CAIPSGPKLEAFF
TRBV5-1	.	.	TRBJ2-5	TGCGCCAGCAGGGGGCTAGCCACCCAAGAGACCCAGTACTTC	CASRGLATQETQYF
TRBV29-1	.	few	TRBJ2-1	TGCAGCGTGGATCCGGGCAGCCCCTACAATGAGCAGTTCTTC	CSVDPGSPYNEQFF
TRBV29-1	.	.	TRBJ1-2	TGCAGCGTTGAAAAAAGGGAGGATCATGGCTACACCTTC	CSVEKREDHGYTF
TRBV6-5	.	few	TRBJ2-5	TGTGCCAGCAGTCCTTGGACGTCCGAGGGGGAGACCCAGTACTTC	CASSPWTSEGETQYF
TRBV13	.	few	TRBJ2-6	TGTGCCAGCAGCTTAGGAACAGCTAGGAGCTCTGGGGCCAACGTCCTGACTTTC	CASSLGTARSSGANVLTF
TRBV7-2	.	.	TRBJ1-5	TGTGCCAGCAGCTTAGCGCGAGGGTTTCAGCCCCAGCATTTT	CASSLARGFQPQHF
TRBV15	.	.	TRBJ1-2	TGTGCCACCAGCGGGACAAGTGGTGGCTACACCTTC	CATSGTSGGYTF
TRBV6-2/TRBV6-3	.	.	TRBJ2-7	TGTGCCAGCAGTCACAGGTTTACCTGGGAGCAGTACTTC	CASSHRFTWEQYF
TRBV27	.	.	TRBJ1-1	TGTGCCAGCAGTTTATACCAGGGTTCAGACACTGAAGCTTTCTTT	CASSLYQGSDTEAFF
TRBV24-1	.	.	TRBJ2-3	TGTGCCACCAGTGATTATTCGGGTAGCGAGTACGGGGATACGCAGTATTTT	CATSDYSGSEYGDTQYF
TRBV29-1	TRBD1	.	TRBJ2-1	TGCAGCGTTTCAGGGGGAGCGAATGAGCAGTTCTTC	CSVSGGANEQFF
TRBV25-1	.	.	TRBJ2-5	TGTGCCAGCAGTGAATGGACAGCGGATGGTGATCAAGAGACCCAGTACTTC	CASSEWTADGDQETQYF